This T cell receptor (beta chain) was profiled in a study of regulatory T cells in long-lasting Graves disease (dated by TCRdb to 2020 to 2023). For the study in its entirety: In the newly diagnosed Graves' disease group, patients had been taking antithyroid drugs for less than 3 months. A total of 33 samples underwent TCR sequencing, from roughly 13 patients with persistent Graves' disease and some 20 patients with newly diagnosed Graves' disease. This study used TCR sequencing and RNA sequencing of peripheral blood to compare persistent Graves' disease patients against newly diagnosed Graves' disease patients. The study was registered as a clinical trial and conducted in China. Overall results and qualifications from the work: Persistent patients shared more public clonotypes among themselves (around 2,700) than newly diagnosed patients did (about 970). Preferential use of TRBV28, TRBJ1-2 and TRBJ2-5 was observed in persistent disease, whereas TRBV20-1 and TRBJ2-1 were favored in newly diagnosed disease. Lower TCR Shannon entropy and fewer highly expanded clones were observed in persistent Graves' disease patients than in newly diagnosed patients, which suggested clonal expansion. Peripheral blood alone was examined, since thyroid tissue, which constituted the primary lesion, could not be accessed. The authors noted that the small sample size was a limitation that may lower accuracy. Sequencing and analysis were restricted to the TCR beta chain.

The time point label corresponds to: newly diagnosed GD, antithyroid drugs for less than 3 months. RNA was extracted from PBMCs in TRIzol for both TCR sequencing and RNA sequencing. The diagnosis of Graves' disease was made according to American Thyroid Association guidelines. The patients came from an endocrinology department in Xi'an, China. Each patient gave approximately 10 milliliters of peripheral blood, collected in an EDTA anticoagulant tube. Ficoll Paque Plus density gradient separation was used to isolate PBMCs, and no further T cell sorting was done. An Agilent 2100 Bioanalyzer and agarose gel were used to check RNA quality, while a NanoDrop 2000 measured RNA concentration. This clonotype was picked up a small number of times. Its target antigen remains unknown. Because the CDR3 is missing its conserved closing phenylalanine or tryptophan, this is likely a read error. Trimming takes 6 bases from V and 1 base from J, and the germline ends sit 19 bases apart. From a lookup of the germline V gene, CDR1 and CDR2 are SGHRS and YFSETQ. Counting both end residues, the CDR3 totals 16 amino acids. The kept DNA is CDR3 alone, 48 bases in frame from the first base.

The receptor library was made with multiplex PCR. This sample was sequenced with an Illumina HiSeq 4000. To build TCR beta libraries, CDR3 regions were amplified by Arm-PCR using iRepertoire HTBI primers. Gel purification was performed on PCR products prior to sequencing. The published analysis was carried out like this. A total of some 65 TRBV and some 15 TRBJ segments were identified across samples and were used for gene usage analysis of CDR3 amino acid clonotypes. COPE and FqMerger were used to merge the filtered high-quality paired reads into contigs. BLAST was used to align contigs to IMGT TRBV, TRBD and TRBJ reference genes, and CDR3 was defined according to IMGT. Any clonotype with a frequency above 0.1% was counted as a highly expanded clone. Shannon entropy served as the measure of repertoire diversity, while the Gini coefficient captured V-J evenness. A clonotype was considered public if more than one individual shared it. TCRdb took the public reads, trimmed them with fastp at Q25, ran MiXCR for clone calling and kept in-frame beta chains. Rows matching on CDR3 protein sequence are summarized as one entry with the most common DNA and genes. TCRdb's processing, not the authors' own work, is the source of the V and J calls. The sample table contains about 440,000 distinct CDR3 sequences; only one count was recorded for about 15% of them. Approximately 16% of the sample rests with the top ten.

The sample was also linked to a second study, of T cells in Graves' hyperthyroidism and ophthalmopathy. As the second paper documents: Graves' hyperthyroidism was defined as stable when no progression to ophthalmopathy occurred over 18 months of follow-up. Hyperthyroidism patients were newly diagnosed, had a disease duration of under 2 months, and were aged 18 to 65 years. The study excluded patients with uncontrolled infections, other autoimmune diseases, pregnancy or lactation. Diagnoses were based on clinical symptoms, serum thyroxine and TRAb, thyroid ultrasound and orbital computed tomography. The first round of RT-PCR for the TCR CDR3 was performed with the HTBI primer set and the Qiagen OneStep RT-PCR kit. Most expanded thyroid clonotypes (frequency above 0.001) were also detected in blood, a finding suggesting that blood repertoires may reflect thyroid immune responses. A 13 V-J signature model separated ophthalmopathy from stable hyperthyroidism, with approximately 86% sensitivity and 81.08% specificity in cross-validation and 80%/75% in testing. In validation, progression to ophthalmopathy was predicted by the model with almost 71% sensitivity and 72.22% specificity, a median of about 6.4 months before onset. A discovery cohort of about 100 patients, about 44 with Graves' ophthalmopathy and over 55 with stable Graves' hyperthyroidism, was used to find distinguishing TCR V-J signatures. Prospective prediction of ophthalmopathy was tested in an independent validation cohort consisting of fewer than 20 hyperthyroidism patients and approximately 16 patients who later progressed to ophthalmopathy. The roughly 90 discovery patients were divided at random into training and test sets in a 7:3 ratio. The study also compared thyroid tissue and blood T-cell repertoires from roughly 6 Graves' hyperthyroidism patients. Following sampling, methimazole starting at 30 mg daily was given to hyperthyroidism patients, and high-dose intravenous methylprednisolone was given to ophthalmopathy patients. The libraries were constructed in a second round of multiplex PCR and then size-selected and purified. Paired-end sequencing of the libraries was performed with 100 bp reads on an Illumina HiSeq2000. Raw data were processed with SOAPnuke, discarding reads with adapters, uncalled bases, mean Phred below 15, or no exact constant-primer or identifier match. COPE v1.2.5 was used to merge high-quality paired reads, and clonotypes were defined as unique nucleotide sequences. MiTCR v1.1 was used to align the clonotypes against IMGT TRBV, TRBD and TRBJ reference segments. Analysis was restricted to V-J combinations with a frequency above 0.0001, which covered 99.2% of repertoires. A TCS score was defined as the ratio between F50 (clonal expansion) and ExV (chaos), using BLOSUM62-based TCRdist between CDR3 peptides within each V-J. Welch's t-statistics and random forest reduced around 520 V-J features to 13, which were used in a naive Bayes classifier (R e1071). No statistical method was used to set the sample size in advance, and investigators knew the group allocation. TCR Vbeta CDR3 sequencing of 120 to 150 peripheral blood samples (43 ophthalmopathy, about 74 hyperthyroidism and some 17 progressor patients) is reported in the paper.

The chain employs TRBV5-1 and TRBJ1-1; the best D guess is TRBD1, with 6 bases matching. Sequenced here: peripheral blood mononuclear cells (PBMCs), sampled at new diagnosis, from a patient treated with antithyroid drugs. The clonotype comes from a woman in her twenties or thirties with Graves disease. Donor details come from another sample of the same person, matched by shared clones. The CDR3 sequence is CASTTGTKSGNTEAFS. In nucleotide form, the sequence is TGCGCCAGCACAACCGGGACAAAATCGGGGAACACTGAAGCTTTCTCT.